This TCR beta chain was profiled in a study of blood T cell repertoires in COVID-19. About the research overall: Samples came from the United States, Italy and Spain, spanning acute and convalescent COVID-19. PBMCs, B-cell-depleted T cells, or T cells provided the cDNA or gDNA that made up the material.

Germline V gene lookup returns CDR1 SEHNR and CDR2 FQNEAQ (reference sequence). The CDR3 is 14 amino acids. V dropped 1 base and J dropped 4; count of bases not matched to a gene: 0. Per the study methods: Amplification of reference gene primers provided the estimated nucleated cell counts. TCRdb's table, derived via immunoSEQ multiplex PCR, lists solely in-frame clones and lacks some. V and J calls and clone size come straight from that table; D and trimming were deduced from the DNA. Seen here are 90,000 to 150,000 clones, under 80% observed once, and the top ten hold roughly 2.6%. The sample taken for sequencing was peripheral blood. The J gene is TRBJ2-1, the V gene TRBV7-9, with TRBD1 identical over 8 bases. The receptor was derived from a man in his fifties or sixties with acute or convalescent COVID-19. The CDR3 region is CASSLGQGYNEQFF. The DNA of the CDR3 is TGTGCCAGCAGCTTAGGACAGGGGTACAATGAGCAGTTCTTC.